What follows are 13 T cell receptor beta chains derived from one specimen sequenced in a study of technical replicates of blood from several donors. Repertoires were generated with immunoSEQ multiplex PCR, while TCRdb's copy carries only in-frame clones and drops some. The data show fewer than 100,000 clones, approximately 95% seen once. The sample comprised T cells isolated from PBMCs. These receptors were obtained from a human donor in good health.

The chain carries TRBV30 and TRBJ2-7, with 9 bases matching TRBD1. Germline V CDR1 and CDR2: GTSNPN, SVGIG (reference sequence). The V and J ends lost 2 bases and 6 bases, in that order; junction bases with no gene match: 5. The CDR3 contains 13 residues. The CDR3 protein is CAWSRGQGLEQYF. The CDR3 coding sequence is TGTGCCTGGAGTAGGGGACAGGGTCTCGAGCAGTACTTC.

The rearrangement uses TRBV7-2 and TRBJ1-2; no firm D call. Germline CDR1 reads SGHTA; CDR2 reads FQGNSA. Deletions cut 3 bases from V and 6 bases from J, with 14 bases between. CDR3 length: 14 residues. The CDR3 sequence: CASSLTFGSDGYTF. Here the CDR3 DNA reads TGTGCCAGCAGCTTGACTTTCGGTTCGGATGGCTACACCTTC.

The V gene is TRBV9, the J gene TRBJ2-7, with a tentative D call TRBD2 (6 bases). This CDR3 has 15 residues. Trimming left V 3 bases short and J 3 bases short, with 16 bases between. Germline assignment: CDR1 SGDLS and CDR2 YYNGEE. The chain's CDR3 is CASSADLGTLYEQYF. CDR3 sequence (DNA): TGTGCCAGCAGCGCAGACCTCGGGACTCTCTACGAGCAGTACTTC.

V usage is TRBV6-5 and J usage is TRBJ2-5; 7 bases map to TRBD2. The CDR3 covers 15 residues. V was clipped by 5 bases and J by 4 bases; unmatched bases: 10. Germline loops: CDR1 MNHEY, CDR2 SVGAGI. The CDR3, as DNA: TGTGCCAGCAGTACGACTTCGGGGGGACGAGAGACCCAGTACTTC. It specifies CASSTTSGGRETQYF.

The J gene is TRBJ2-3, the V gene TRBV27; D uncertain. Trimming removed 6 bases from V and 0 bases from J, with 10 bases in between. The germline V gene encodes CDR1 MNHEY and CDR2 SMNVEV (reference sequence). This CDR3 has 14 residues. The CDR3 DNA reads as TGTGCCAGCAGGGTAGGAGCCAGCACAGATACGCAGTATTTT. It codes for CASRVGASTDTQYF.

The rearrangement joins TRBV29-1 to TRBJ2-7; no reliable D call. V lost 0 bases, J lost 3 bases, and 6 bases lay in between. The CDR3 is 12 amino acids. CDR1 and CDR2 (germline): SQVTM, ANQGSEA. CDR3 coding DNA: TGCAGCGTTGAAGACCGAGTCTACGAGCAGTACTTC. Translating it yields CSVEDRVYEQYF.

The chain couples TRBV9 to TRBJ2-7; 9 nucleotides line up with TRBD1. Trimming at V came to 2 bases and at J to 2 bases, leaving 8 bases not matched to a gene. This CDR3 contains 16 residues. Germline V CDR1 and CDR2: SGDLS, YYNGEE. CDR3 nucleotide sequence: TGTGCCAGCAGCGTGGGGGCGACAGGGGGTGCCTACGAGCAGTACTTC. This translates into CASSVGATGGAYEQYF.

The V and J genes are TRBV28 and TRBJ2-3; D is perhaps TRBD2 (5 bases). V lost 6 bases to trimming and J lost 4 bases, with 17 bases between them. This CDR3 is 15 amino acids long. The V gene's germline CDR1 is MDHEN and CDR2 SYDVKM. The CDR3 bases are TGTGCCAGCAGCGCTTATCAAGTGGGAGCAGATACGCAGTATTTT. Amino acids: CASSAYQVGADTQYF.

The CDR3 region has the DNA TGTGCCAGCAGTGACGGGAGCGGGACGATTGAGCAGTTCTTC. It yields the protein CASSDGSGTIEQFF. The chain has TRBV6-4 and TRBJ2-1; 7 nucleotides align to TRBD2. Germline CDR1 reads MRHNA; CDR2 reads SNTAGT. With 2 bases clipped from V and 9 bases from J, the junction kept 7 bases outside the gene matches. This CDR3 region has 14 residues.

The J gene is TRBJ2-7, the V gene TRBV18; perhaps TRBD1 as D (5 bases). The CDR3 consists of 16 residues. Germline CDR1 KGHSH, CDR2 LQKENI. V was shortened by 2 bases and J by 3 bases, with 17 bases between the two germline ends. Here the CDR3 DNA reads TGTGCCAGCTCACCAGGGGTTTTTGGACACGGCTACGAGCAGTACTTC. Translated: CASSPGVFGHGYEQYF.

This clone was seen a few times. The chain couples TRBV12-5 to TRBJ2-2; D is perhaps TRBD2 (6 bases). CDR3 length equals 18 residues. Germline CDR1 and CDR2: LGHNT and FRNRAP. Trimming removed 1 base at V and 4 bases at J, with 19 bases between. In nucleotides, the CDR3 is TGTGCTAGTGGTTTGGCCCTGGGCCTTAGGAGGGTCACCGGGGAGCTGTTTTTT. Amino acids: CASGLALGLRRVTGELFF.

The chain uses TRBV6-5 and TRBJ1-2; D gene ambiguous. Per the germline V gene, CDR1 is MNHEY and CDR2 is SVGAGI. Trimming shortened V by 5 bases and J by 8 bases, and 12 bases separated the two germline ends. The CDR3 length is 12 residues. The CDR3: CASSTTTLGYTF. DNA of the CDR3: TGTGCCAGCAGTACAACGACTCTGGGCTACACCTTC.

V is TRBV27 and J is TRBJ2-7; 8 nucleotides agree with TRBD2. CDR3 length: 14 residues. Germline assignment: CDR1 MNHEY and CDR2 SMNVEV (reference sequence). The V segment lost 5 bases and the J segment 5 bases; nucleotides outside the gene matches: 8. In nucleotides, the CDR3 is TGTGCCAGCAGTCCGGGACTAGTTAGTCACGAGCAGTACTTC. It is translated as CASSPGLVSHEQYF.